A single sample gave rise to the 14 T cell receptor beta chains below, sequenced in a study of cytomegalovirus exposure and HLA in healthy donors. In the PCR, 60 Vbeta and 13 Jbeta primers were used. Here immunoSEQ multiplex PCR was the method, and the copy in TCRdb shows in-frame clones only, minus some. This sample carries about 140,000 clones, around 73% of them seen once, and the ten largest clones take 1.5% to 2%. The material sequenced was PBMCs. The receptors stem from a female donor in good health and CMV-seronegative.

The gene calls are TRBV19 and TRBJ2-7, with 10 bases matching TRBD1. From germline, CDR1 is LNHDA and CDR2 SQIVND (reference sequence). The CDR3 is 15 amino acids. The ends lost 5 bases at V and 2 bases at J; junction bases unmatched: 6. Here the CDR3 reads CASSVSGQGAYEQYF. DNA of the CDR3: TGTGCCAGTAGTGTGTCCGGACAGGGGGCCTACGAGCAGTACTTC.

V and J are TRBV7-3 and TRBJ2-1; TRBD2 agrees at 7 bases. The CDR3 has 15 amino acids. Looked up from germline, CDR1 is SGHTA and CDR2 is FQGTGA. V lost 0 bases, J lost 7 bases, and 6 bases stayed unmatched. The CDR3 loop is CASSLTGGGWNEQFF. Written as DNA, the CDR3 is TGTGCCAGCAGCTTAACTGGGGGGGGATGGAATGAGCAGTTCTTC.

This clone came up a few times. This sequence joins TRBV6-6 and TRBJ1-2, with 10 bases matching TRBD1. CDR3 length: 14 amino acids. Germline CDR1 and CDR2: MNHNY and SVGAGI (reference sequence). Trimming removed 5 bases from V and 7 bases from J; junction bases left unmatched: 7. In nucleotides, the CDR3 is TGTGCCAGCAGTACCGAGACAGGGGGCGGTGGCTACACCTTC. Its translation is CASSTETGGGGYTF.

This clone was seen once. The V and J genes are TRBV5-1 and TRBJ2-7, with a weak D call TRBD1 (5 bases). Per germline, CDR1 SGHRS and CDR2 YFSETQ. This CDR3 spans 15 amino acids. The ends were cut back, 6 bases at V and 1 base at J, with 17 bases in the middle. CDR3: CASIRDPQASYEQYF. The CDR3 coding sequence is TGCGCCAGCATTAGAGACCCACAGGCATCCTACGAGCAGTACTTC.

The CDR3 DNA reads TGTGCCAGCAGGATCTTTGCGGATGGCTACACCTTC. Protein sequence: CASRIFADGYTF. The V and J genes are TRBV2 and TRBJ1-2; D is uncertain. The ends were cut back, 6 bases at V and 6 bases at J, with 11 bases in the middle. CDR1 is SNHLY, CDR2 FYNNEI, per germline. The CDR3 has 12 residues. The variable domain in full, completed from reference TRBV2 and TRBJ1-2, reads EPEVTQTPSHQVTQMGQEVILRCVPISNHLYFYWYRQILGQKVEFLVSFYNNEISEKSEIFDDQFSVERPDGSNFTLKIRSTKLEDSAMYFCASRIFADGYTFGSGTRLTVV.

The rearrangement uses TRBV27 and TRBJ1-5, with D tentatively TRBD1 (6 bases). The CDR3 consists of 15 residues. Looked up from germline, CDR1 is MNHEY and CDR2 is SMNVEV (reference sequence). Trimming shortened V by 2 bases and J by 4 bases, and 12 bases separated the two germline ends. For the CDR3, the DNA is TGTGCCAGCAGTTTAACCCGAGGACAGAATCAGCCCCAGCATTTT. Translation gives CASSLTRGQNQPQHF.

This clone appeared a single time. The V and J genes are TRBV19 and TRBJ1-2, with TRBD1 as a possible D gene (6 bases). Germline loops: CDR1 LNHDA, CDR2 SQIVND (reference sequence). The CDR3 is 15 residues long. The V end lost 2 bases, the J end lost 6 bases, and 16 bases lay between the germline ends. The CDR3 DNA follows: TGTGCCAGTAGTATACGTCAGGGGCGCAAGGATGGCTACACCTTC. Encoded protein: CASSIRQGRKDGYTF. Complete variable domain (other parts from reference TRBV19 and TRBJ1-2): DGGITQSPKYLFRKEGQNVTLSCEQNLNHDAMYWYRQDPGQGLRLIYYSQIVNDFQKGDIAEGYSVSREKKESFPLTVTSAQKNPTAFYLCASSIRQGRKDGYTFGSGTRLTVV.

This clone turned up a few times. DNA for the CDR3: TGTGCCAGCAGCTTGGACAGTCAGGGCTATGGCTACACCTTC. This gives the protein CASSLDSQGYGYTF. The chain combines TRBV5-4 with TRBJ1-2; TRBD1 is a possible D gene (5 bases). This CDR3 contains 14 residues. V lost 0 bases to trimming and J lost 4 bases, with 10 bases between them. CDR1 is SGHNT, CDR2 YYREEE, per germline (reference sequence).

On this clone itself: This specimen includes other DNA sequences encoding the same CDR3. The rearrangement joins TRBV28 to TRBJ1-5; TRBD1 might be the D (5 bases). The V end lost 3 bases, the J end lost 3 bases, and 9 bases lay between the germline ends. This CDR3 region has 14 residues. Germline V gives CDR1 MDHEN, CDR2 SYDVKM. CDR3 coding DNA: TGTGCCAGCAGTTTCGGGGGATCCAATCAGCCCCAGCATTTT. Amino acid sequence: CASSFGGSNQPQHF. The full variable domain, with the rest looked up from reference TRBV28 and TRBJ1-5, is DVKVTQSSRYLVKRTGEKVFLECVQDMDHENMFWYRQDPGLGLRLIYFSYDVKMKEKGDIPEGYSVSREKKERFSLILESASTNQTSMYLCASSFGGSNQPQHFGDGTRLSIL.

V gene TRBV15 combines with J gene TRBJ2-5; D perhaps matches TRBD2 (5 bases). Trimming took 1 base from V and 2 from J, leaving 14 bases between them. CDR3 length: 16 amino acids. Germline V gives CDR1 LNHNV, CDR2 YYDKDF (reference sequence). The CDR3 is CATSRANGRGQETQYF. CDR3 DNA sequence: TGTGCCACCAGCAGAGCAAACGGCCGGGGACAAGAGACCCAGTACTTC.

The chain uses TRBV25-1 and TRBJ2-7, with D unclear. V was trimmed by 3 bases and J by 4 bases, leaving 16 bases between them. The CDR3 covers 15 residues. Per germline, CDR1 MGHDK and CDR2 SYGVNS. CDR3 loop: CASSDSSPNRYEQYF. Written as DNA, the CDR3 is TGTGCCAGCAGTGATAGCTCACCGAACCGATACGAGCAGTACTTC.

The chain combines TRBV19 with TRBJ1-1; D is undetermined. The V end lost 3 bases, the J end lost 7 bases, and 6 bases lay between the germline ends. Germline loops: CDR1 LNHDA, CDR2 SQIVND (reference sequence). The CDR3 extends over 11 amino acids. The CDR3 DNA is TGTGCCAGTAGTATCGGTTGTGAAGCTTTCTTT. Translation: CASSIGCEAFF.

The chain combines TRBV5-6 with TRBJ2-7; 7 positions match TRBD2. With V trimmed by 2 bases and J by 2 bases, 4 bases remained unmatched. The CDR3 length is 14 residues. Germline CDR1 and CDR2: SGHDT and YYEEEE. The CDR3 is CASSFVGLPYEQYF. Here the CDR3 DNA reads TGTGCCAGCAGCTTTGTGGGACTACCCTACGAGCAGTACTTC.

This chain uses TRBV19 with TRBJ2-1; 12 nucleotides line up with TRBD1. The germline gives CDR1 LNHDA, CDR2 SQIVND (reference sequence). With V trimmed by 5 bases and J by 5 bases, 4 bases remained unmatched. The CDR3 extends over 15 amino acids. The CDR3 loop is CASSLRDRGHNEQFF. The CDR3 nucleotides read TGTGCCAGTAGTCTTCGGGACAGGGGGCACAATGAGCAGTTCTTC.